A single sample is the source of the 20 T cell receptor beta chains below, sequenced in a study of Graves' ophthalmopathy and Graves' hyperthyroidism. Amplification of the TCR beta CDR3 regions used RNA transcripts (as template). Second-round multiplex PCR came after a first-round RT-PCR that employed HTBI primers. MiXCR was run by TCRdb on the multiplex PCR reads, yielding one entry per CDR3 protein. The data hold about 550,000 distinct CDR3 sequences, with approximately 35% observed a single time. The specimen was peripheral blood or thyroid tissue (not recorded which). The receptors originated from an adult man with Graves' hyperthyroidism.

The chain combines TRBV12-3 or TRBV12-4 with TRBJ2-5; unclear D gene. Trimming pared 6 bases from V and 4 bases from J, leaving 12 bases between. This CDR3 contains 13 residues. CDR3 residues: CASRARYRETQYF. Written as DNA, the CDR3 is TGTGCCAGCAGGGCACGTTACCGAGAGACCCAGTACTTC.

The sample holds many counts of this clonotype. The gene calls are TRBV25-1 and TRBJ1-5; D not resolved. The CDR3 spans 12 residues. Trimming left V 3 bases short and J 9 bases short, with 9 bases between. CDR1 is MGHDK, CDR2 SYGVNS, per germline. Here the CDR3 DNA reads TGTGCCAGCAGTGAGTCTTTCGGGCCCCAGCATTTT. Amino acid sequence: CASSESFGPQHF.

The rearrangement uses TRBV27 and TRBJ1-5, with 7 positions matching TRBD1. The CDR3 consists of 15 residues. Germline lookup yields CDR1 MNHEY and CDR2 SMNVEV (reference sequence). V dropped 3 bases and J dropped 5; count of bases not matched to a gene: 7. CDR3 sequence: CASSFRSGGDQPQHF. The CDR3 DNA follows: TGTGCCAGCAGTTTCCGCTCAGGGGGGGATCAGCCCCAGCATTTT.

At least ten counts were recorded for this clonotype. The rearrangement joins TRBV5-1 to TRBJ2-2; D unclear. The V gene lost 0 bases and the J gene lost 4 bases, with 10 bases spanning the gap. The CDR3 runs to 15 residues. The germline V gene encodes CDR1 SGHRS and CDR2 YFSETQ. CDR3 coding DNA: TGCGCCAGCAGCTTGGCCAAGTCTACCACCGGGGAGCTGTTTTTT. This codes for CASSLAKSTTGELFF.

On this clonotype itself: This could be a read error, since a much larger clone is one nucleotide away. V gene TRBV30 combines with J gene TRBJ1-2; no reliable D call. The CDR3 is made up of 11 amino acids. Germline V gives CDR1 GTSNPN, CDR2 SVGIG (reference sequence). The CDR3 region is CAWSEGWNTHF. In nucleotides, the CDR3 is TGTGCCTGGAGTGAGGGCTGGAACACCCACTTC.

The chain is built from TRBV7-2 and TRBJ1-2; the D gene is possibly TRBD1 (6 bases). CDR3 size: 18 residues. CDR1 and CDR2 (germline): SGHTA, FQGNSA. The V end lost 1 base, the J end lost 4 bases, and 22 bases lay between the germline ends. CDR3 sequence: CASSLERNWIGQPYGYTF. The CDR3 nucleotides are TGTGCCAGCAGCTTAGAGCGGAATTGGATCGGACAGCCCTATGGCTACACCTTC.

This clonotype showed up many times. The chain has TRBV6-5 and TRBJ1-5; the D gene is possibly TRBD1 (6 bases). Trimming shortened V by 0 bases and J by 5 bases, and 11 bases separated the two germline ends. Germline assignment: CDR1 MNHEY and CDR2 SVGAGI. The CDR3 loop spans 15 amino acids. CDR3 coding DNA: TGTGCCAGCAGTTACTCTTACAGGGCCGATCAGCCCCAGCATTTT. It specifies CASSYSYRADQPQHF.

The rearrangement uses TRBV12-3 or TRBV12-4 and TRBJ2-3, with 9 bases matching TRBD1. This CDR3 contains 12 residues. With 2 bases clipped from V and 11 bases from J, the junction kept 2 bases outside the gene matches. The CDR3 loop is CASSLPGQGQYF. The CDR3 DNA reads as TGTGCCAGCAGTTTACCGGGACAGGGGCAGTATTTT.

Regarding this clonotype: A clone one base away is much larger, so this may be a read error. The conserved phenylalanine or tryptophan is not found at the CDR3 terminus, so this likely reflects a read error. The gene calls are TRBV7-8 and TRBJ1-6, with D uncertain. Trimming removed 1 base at V and 6 bases at J, with 7 bases between. The CDR3 runs 14 residues. Looked up from germline, CDR1 is SGHVS and CDR2 is FQNEAQ. The DNA for the CDR3 is TGTGCCAGCAGCTTAGTGGATCGTAATTCACCCCTCCACCTT. It specifies CASSLVDRNSPLHL.

This clonotype was counted ten times or more. V is TRBV6-5 and J is TRBJ1-5, with D possibly TRBD1 on 5 matching bases. Germline CDR1 reads MNHEY; CDR2 reads SVGAGI. The CDR3 has 13 amino acids. V lost 6 bases and J lost 5, with 11 bases in between. CDR3 region: CASRIDSYQPQHF. The CDR3 nucleotides are TGTGCCAGCAGGATCGACAGTTATCAGCCCCAGCATTTT.

This clonotype was observed a handful of times. The V and J genes are TRBV2 and TRBJ1-5; no reliable D call. Looked up from germline, CDR1 is SNHLY and CDR2 is FYNNEI. The V gene lost 3 bases and the J gene lost 4 bases, with 7 bases spanning the gap. The CDR3 spans 13 residues. CDR3 nucleotide sequence: TGTGCCAGCAGTGACAGAATTAATCAGCCCCAGCATTTT. Its translation: CASSDRINQPQHF.

V is TRBV29-1 and J is TRBJ1-2; 11 positions agree with TRBD1. This CDR3 has 15 residues. V was clipped by 6 bases and J by 4 bases; unmatched bases: 10. Germline values: CDR1 SQVTM, CDR2 ANQGSEA. The CDR3: CSVEDRGPSSYGYTF. The CDR3 DNA sequence: TGCAGCGTAGAGGACAGGGGGCCCTCCAGCTATGGCTACACCTTC.

This clonotype was detected only a few times. The rearrangement joins TRBV7-3 to TRBJ2-2, with TRBD2 matching 13 bases. CDR1 is SGHTA, CDR2 FQGTGA, per germline. After removal of 5 bases from V and 0 bases from J, the junction contained 3 bases not matched to a gene. CDR3 length: 17 amino acids. CDR3 nucleotides: TGTGCCAGCAGCGAGGGACTAGCGGGGCCGAACACCGGGGAGCTGTTTTTT. Protein: CASSEGLAGPNTGELFF.

This clonotype was counted ten times or more. The chain has TRBV7-8 and TRBJ1-1, with TRBD1 as a possible D gene (6 bases). The CDR3 is 17 amino acids. Trimming left V 2 bases short and J 2 bases short, with 18 bases between. Per the germline V gene, CDR1 is SGHVS and CDR2 is FQNEAQ. The CDR3 loop reads CASSLRPGQATNTEAFF. CDR3 nucleotide sequence: TGTGCCAGCAGCTTACGCCCGGGACAAGCGACAAACACTGAAGCTTTCTTT.

To note about this clonotype: One junction end does not reproduce the germline sequence, and a read error may be involved. V is TRBV10-3 and J is TRBJ1-2; 7 bases line up with TRBD1. The CDR3 has 14 residues. Looked up from germline, CDR1 is ENHRY and CDR2 is SYGVKD. The CDR3 DNA sequence: TGTGCCATCAGTGACAGGGACAGAAACTATGGCTACACCTTT. This codes for CAISDRDRNYGYTF.

This clonotype was seen repeatedly, ten times or more. The J gene is TRBJ1-1, the V gene TRBV7-9, with a possible D match to TRBD1 (5 bases). Germline V gives CDR1 SEHNR, CDR2 FQNEAQ (reference sequence). The CDR3 covers 17 residues. V was shortened by 5 bases and J by 5 bases, with 24 bases between the two germline ends. The CDR3 reads CASSQDIFRAGGTEAFF. For the CDR3, the DNA is TGTGCCAGCAGCCAAGATATTTTCCGGGCTGGGGGAACTGAAGCTTTCTTT.

V usage is TRBV7-9 and J usage is TRBJ1-1; 7 bases align to TRBD1. The CDR3 totals 15 residues. V shed 5 bases and J 7 bases; nucleotides not matched to a gene: 13. Germline CDR1 SEHNR, CDR2 FQNEAQ (reference sequence). This CDR3 is CASSLLSTGSNEAFF. The CDR3, as DNA: TGTGCCAGCAGCCTACTATCGACAGGGAGCAATGAAGCTTTCTTT.

The sample holds a few counts of this clonotype. V usage is TRBV10-1 and J usage is TRBJ2-3; 9 bases agree with TRBD2. The CDR3 loop spans 16 amino acids. In germline, CDR1 is WNHNN, CDR2 SYGVQD (reference sequence). V gave up 6 bases and J gave up 2 bases; unmatched junction bases: 9. DNA for the CDR3: TGCGCCAGCAGCGACTTAGCGGGGGTTATCACAGATACGCAGTATTTT. Its protein is CASSDLAGVITDTQYF.

This chain connects TRBV4-1 to TRBJ2-5; 9 bases match TRBD1. Germline lookup yields CDR1 MGHRA and CDR2 YSYEKL. The CDR3 length is 15 residues. Trimming took 6 bases from V and 5 from J; bases not matched to a gene: 10. CDR3 DNA sequence: TGCGCCAGCAGGATGACAGGGGGGATTGGCGAGACCCAGTACTTC. Translated: CASRMTGGIGETQYF.

This chain connects TRBV15 to TRBJ2-2; 9 nucleotides match TRBD1. Germline V gene sequence: CDR1 LNHNV, CDR2 YYDKDF (reference sequence). CDR3 length equals 15 residues. With 6 bases clipped from V and 5 bases from J, the junction kept 7 bases outside the gene matches. The CDR3 DNA reads TGTGCCACCAGTGCGGGACAGGGAATTACCGGGGAGCTGTTTTTT. It yields the protein CATSAGQGITGELFF.